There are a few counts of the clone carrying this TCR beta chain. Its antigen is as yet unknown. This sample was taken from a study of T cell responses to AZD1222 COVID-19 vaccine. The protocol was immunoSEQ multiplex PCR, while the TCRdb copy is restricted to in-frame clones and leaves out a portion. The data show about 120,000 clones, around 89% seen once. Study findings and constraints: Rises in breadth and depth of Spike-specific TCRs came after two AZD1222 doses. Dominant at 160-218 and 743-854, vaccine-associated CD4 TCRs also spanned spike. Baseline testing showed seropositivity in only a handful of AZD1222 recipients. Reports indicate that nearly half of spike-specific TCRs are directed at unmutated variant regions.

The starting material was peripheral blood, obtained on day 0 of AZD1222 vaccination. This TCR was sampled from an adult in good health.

CDR3 DNA sequence: TGTGCCAGCAGTGAAAAACGAAGTCAGCCCCAGCATTTT. It yields the protein CASSEKRSQPQHF. The gene calls are TRBV6-1 and TRBJ1-5; D ambiguous. This CDR3 comprises 13 residues. Trimming shortened V by 2 bases and J by 6 bases, and 8 bases separated the two germline ends. The germline gives CDR1 MNHNS, CDR2 SASEGT.